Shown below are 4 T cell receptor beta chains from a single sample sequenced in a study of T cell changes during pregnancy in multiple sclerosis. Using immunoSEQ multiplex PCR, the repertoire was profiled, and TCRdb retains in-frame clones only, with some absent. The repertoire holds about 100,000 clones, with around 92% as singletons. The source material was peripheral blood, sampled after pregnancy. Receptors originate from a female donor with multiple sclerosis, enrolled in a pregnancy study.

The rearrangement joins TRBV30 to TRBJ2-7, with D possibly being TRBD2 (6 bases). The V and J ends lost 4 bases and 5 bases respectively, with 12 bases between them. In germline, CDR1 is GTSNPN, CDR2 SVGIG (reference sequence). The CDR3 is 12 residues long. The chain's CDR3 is CAWNGGNHEQYF. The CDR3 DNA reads TGTGCCTGGAACGGAGGGAACCACGAGCAGTACTTC. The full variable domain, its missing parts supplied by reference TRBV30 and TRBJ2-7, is SQTIHQWPATLVQPVGSPLSLECTVEGTSNPNLYWYRQAAGRGLQLLFYSVGIGQISSEVPQNLSASRPQDRQFILSSKKLLLSDSGFYLCAWNGGNHEQYFGPGTRLTVT.

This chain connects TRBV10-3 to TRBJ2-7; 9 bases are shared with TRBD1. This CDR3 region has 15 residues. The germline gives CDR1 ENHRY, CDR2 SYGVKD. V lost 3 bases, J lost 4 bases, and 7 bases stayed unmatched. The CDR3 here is CAISDRDREVYEQYF. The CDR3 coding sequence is TGTGCCATCAGTGATCGGGACAGGGAGGTTTACGAGCAGTACTTC.

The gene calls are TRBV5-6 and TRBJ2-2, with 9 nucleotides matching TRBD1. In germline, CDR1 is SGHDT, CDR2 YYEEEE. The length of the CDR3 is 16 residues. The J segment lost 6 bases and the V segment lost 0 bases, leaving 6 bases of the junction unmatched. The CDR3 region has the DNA TGTGCCAGCAGCTTGGGAACCGGGACAGGGTCCGGGGAGCTGTTTTTT. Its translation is CASSLGTGTGSGELFF.

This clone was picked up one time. In DNA form, the CDR3 reads TGTGCCAGCAGCTTGGTGACATTCAGGGACACTCAAGACTATGGCTACACCTTC. The encoded protein is CASSLVTFRDTQDYGYTF. The chain links TRBV5-4 to TRBJ1-2; tentatively, D is TRBD1 (6 bases). V lost 0 bases and J lost 3, with 21 bases in between. The germline V gene encodes CDR1 SGHNT and CDR2 YYREEE (reference sequence). This CDR3 spans 18 amino acids.